Listed below are T cell receptor beta chains from one sample, sequenced in a study of tumor-infiltrating lymphocytes in primary liver carcinoma. Each CDR3 protein is one row after TCRdb ran MiXCR on the multiplex PCR reads. The sample contains some 100,000 distinct CDR3 sequences, around two thirds of which appear only once. The sample comprised liver tumor tissue from sampling region 2. Every receptor here comes from a woman in her fifties or sixties with primary liver carcinoma and hepatitis B virus infection. The CDR3 runs from the conserved cysteine through the conserved F or W. A D gene is named only where the DNA matches it firmly. The size of a clone is reported for some rows only, either as once, few or many, or as a class for expanded clones.

clone size	V gene	D gene	J gene	CDR3 DNA	CDR3 protein
few	TRBV24-1	.	TRBJ1-2	TGTGCCACCAGTGATTTCCGGGGCGATGGCTACACCTTC	CATSDFRGDGYTF
.	TRBV11-1	.	TRBJ1-1	TGTGCCAGCAGCCGGGAAGGGCAGTCTACTGAAGCTTTCTTT	CASSREGQSTEAFF
few	TRBV7-9	.	TRBJ2-1	TGTGCCAGCAGCTTAGGCCAGGGGTTAGGCCACAATGAGCAGTTCTTC	CASSLGQGLGHNEQFF
.	TRBV18	TRBD2	TRBJ2-7	TGTGCCAGCTCACCACCCAGCGGGAGGGCCAGCGAGCAGTACTTC	CASSPPSGRASEQYF
.	TRBV10-2	.	TRBJ2-7	TGCGCCAGCATAGCCTCAGGGACCAACTTCTCCTACGAGCAGTACTTC	CASIASGTNFSYEQYF
.	TRBV11-2	TRBD1	TRBJ1-1	TGTGCCAGCAGCCCGCGACAAGGGGGCTACACGAACTCTGAAGCTTTCTTT	CASSPRQGGYTNSEAFF
.	TRBV7-9	.	TRBJ2-5	TGTGCCAGCAAAAAGGGTCCGGCAAGGGTAGATACCCAGTACTTC	CASKKGPARVDTQYF
.	TRBV6-1	TRBD1	TRBJ1-1	TGTGCCAGCGGTGCCAGGGGGATCACTGGAGCTTTCTTT	CASGARGITGAFF
once	TRBV28	.	TRBJ2-2	TGTGCCAGCAGAGAAGGACCGAACACCGGGGAGCTGTTTTTT	CASREGPNTGELFF
.	TRBV12-3/TRBV12-4	TRBD1	TRBJ2-3	TGTAACAGCAAGTGGCAGGGGGCTAGCACAGTTACGCAGTATTTT	CNSKWQGASTVTQYF
many	TRBV6-5	.	TRBJ2-1	TGTGCCAGCAGTTTCCGACTAGGGAGCTCCTACAATGAGCAGTTCTTC	CASSFRLGSSYNEQFF
.	TRBV7-2	.	TRBJ2-1	TGTGCCAGCAGCTTTGTTTCTAGCGATGAGCAGTTCTTC	CASSFVSSDEQFF
.	TRBV11-2	.	TRBJ1-4	TGTGTCAGCAGCTTAGAGGGGGGCGAAAATGAAAAACTGTTATTT	CVSSLEGGENEKLLF
.	TRBV6-6	TRBD2	TRBJ2-3	TGTACCAGCAGTTCCAAAGGACTAGCAGGAGTGGGTACGCAGTATTTT	CTSSSKGLAGVGTQYF
.	TRBV20-1	.	TRBJ1-5	TGCAGTGATTCGGAGGTCTTCAATCAGCCCCAGCATTTT	CSDSEVFNQPQHF
.	TRBV11-2	.	TRBJ2-1	TGTGCCAGCAGCTTAGATGGTAGCTACAATGAGCAGTTCTTC	CASSLDGSYNEQFF
.	TRBV12-3/TRBV12-4	.	TRBJ1-4	TGTGTCAGCATGGGTTTTGAAAAACTGTGTTTT	CVSMGFEKLCF
.	TRBV4-1	.	TRBJ2-3	TGCGCCAGCAGCCGAAGCAGGGACTCAGATACGCAGTATTTT	CASSRSRDSDTQYF
.	TRBV20-1	TRBD2	TRBJ2-7	TGCAGTGCTAGTTTACTAGCGGGAGTCTACGAGCAGTACTTC	CSASLLAGVYEQYF
.	TRBV28	TRBD2	TRBJ2-7	TGTGCCAGCAGTTTCCTACCCCCAGCGGGAGGACCTTACGAGCAGTACTTC	CASSFLPPAGGPYEQYF
.	TRBV12-3/TRBV12-4	.	TRBJ2-2	TGTGCCTGCAGTTTAGGGCAGTCGACCGGGGAGCTGTTTTTT	CACSLGQSTGELFF
.	TRBV6-6	.	TRBJ1-2	TGTGACAGCAGTTACGGGAACAAGGGCGGCTACACCTTC	CDSSYGNKGGYTF
few	TRBV5-5	.	TRBJ2-6	TGTGCCAGCAGCTTGTCGGACCCTGGGGCCAGCGTCCTGACTTTC	CASSLSDPGASVLTF
.	TRBV28	.	TRBJ1-1	TGTGCCAGCAAGTTCCGGGACGACCCTGAAGCTTTCTTT	CASKFRDDPEAFF
.	TRBV10-2	.	TRBJ2-7	TGCGCCAGCAGTGACGCGGCCGGGGAGCAGCACTTC	CASSDAAGEQHF
.	TRBV29-1	.	TRBJ2-1	TGCAGGGTTGGCCCAGGCCACGGCGAGCAGTTCTTC	CRVGPGHGEQFF
many	TRBV5-1	.	TRBJ2-1	TGCGCCAGCAGCTTGGCCGGGACCTACAATGAGCAGTTCTTC	CASSLAGTYNEQFF
many	TRBV28	TRBD2	TRBJ2-3	TGTGCCAGCAAGGTATTGGGAGGGGTGGATACGCAGTATTTT	CASKVLGGVDTQYF
.	TRBV11-3	.	TRBJ2-3	TGTGCCAGCAGCTTAGAAGCAGGACCAGATACGCAGTATTTT	CASSLEAGPDTQYF
.	TRBV5-1	.	TRBJ1-2	TGCGCCAGCAGCTTGATGGGGGGGGACCCCACCTACACCTTC	CASSLMGGDPTYTF
.	TRBV11-2	TRBD2	TRBJ2-1	TGTGAGAGCAACTCCCGGACTAGCGGGGGCGGGGGGGAGCAGTTCTTC	CESNSRTSGGGGEQFF
many	TRBV5-6	.	TRBJ1-5	TGTGCCAGCAGCTTGTGGAGAGGGCCTCAACCCAATCAGCCCCAGCATTTT	CASSLWRGPQPNQPQHF
many	TRBV7-8	.	TRBJ2-1	TGTGCCAGCAGCTGGCTAAGAGGAAATGAGCAGTTCTTC	CASSWLRGNEQFF
.	TRBV28	.	TRBJ1-3	TGTGTCAGCAGTAAACCCAGACAGGCCAACTCTGGAAACACCATATATTTT	CVSSKPRQANSGNTIYF
once	TRBV12-3/TRBV12-4	TRBD1	TRBJ2-7	TGTGCCAGCAGTACCCGGGACAGGGGCGCTTACGAGCAGTACTTC	CASSTRDRGAYEQYF
.	TRBV11-2	TRBD1	TRBJ2-1	TGTGCCAGCAACCCAGACAGGGCTCACACATACAATGAGCAGTTCTTC	CASNPDRAHTYNEQFF
many	TRBV6-2/TRBV6-3	.	TRBJ2-7	TGTGCCAGCAGTCAGGACCATTTCGCCAGCTCCTACGAGCAGTACTTC	CASSQDHFASSYEQYF
many	TRBV28	TRBD1	TRBJ2-7	TGTGCCAGCAGGGGGCCTCGGACAGGGGGGTTCCACGAGCAGTACTTC	CASRGPRTGGFHEQYF
once	TRBV19	.	TRBJ2-3	TGTGCCAGTAGTTTCCGCCAGCTAGGAAATCAGCCCCAGTATTTT	CASSFRQLGNQPQYF
.	TRBV11-2	TRBD1	TRBJ2-7	TGTGCCATCAGATCAACAGGGGGACTTCCCTACGAGCAGTACTTC	CAIRSTGGLPYEQYF
.	TRBV20-1	.	TRBJ2-7	TGCAGTGCCCCCAGTATACAGCAATCCTACGAGCAGTACTTC	CSAPSIQQSYEQYF
many	TRBV6-6	.	TRBJ2-1	TGTGCCAGCAGTTACCCGGAGGCGTTGAATGAGCAGTTCTTC	CASSYPEALNEQFF
.	TRBV14	TRBD1	TRBJ2-7	TGTGGCGGCAGCCTACGCCGGACAGGGGCCTACGAGCAGTACTTC	CGGSLRRTGAYEQYF
few	TRBV11-3	.	TRBJ2-3	TGTGCCAGCAGCTTAGGTCGGGGGGATACGCAGTATTTT	CASSLGRGDTQYF
.	TRBV7-9	.	TRBJ2-4	TGTGCCAGCAGCCCGACAGTGGGCCGAACTCAGTACTTC	CASSPTVGRTQYF
.	TRBV6-5	.	TRBJ1-2	TGTGCCAGCAGTTATTCAGGGGTTGGGGTCTACACCTTC	CASSYSGVGVYTF
many	TRBV6-6	TRBD1	TRBJ1-5	TGTGCCAGCAGTTACTCGGGCCCAGGGGGCAATAGCAATCAGCCCCAGCATTTT	CASSYSGPGGNSNQPQHF
.	TRBV30	.	TRBJ2-6	TGTGCCTGGAGTAGGGGCTCTGGGGGCAACGTCCTGACTTTC	CAWSRGSGGNVLTF
.	TRBV5-5	.	TRBJ2-6	TGTGCCAGCAGCTCGCCAAAGGGGAGTGGTGCCAACGTCCTGACTTTC	CASSSPKGSGANVLTF
.	TRBV7-9	.	TRBJ1-6	TGTTTCAGCAGCCTGAGGACAGATGGGTCACCCCTCCACTTT	CFSSLRTDGSPLHF
.	TRBV11-2	TRBD2	TRBJ2-3	TGCGCTAGGAGCTCGGGACTAGCGGGACCAGATACGCAGTATTTT	CARSSGLAGPDTQYF
.	TRBV5-1	TRBD2	TRBJ2-1	TGCGCTAGCAGCTTAGGTAGCGGGAGACAGGGTGAGCAGTTATTC	CASSLGSGRQGEQLF
many	TRBV2	.	TRBJ2-2	TGTGCCAGCAGTTATACGGGAACCGGGGAGCTGTTTTTT	CASSYTGTGELFF
.	TRBV6-6	.	TRBJ2-3	TGTGCCAGCAGTTTAGGCACAGATACGCGGTATTTT	CASSLGTDTRYF